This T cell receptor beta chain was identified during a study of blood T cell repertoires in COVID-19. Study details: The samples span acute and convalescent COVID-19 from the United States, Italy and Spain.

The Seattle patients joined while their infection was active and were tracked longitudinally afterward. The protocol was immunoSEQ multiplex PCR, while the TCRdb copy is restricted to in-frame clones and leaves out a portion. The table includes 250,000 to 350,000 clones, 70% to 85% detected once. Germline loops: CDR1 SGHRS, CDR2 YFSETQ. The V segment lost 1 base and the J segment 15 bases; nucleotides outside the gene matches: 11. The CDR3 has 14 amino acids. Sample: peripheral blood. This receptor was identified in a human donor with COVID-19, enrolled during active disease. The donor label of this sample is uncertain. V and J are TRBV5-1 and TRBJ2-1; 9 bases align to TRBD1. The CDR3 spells CASSLSFVWDRVFF. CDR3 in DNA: TGCGCCAGCAGCTTGAGTTTCGTTTGGGACAGGGTGTTCTTC.